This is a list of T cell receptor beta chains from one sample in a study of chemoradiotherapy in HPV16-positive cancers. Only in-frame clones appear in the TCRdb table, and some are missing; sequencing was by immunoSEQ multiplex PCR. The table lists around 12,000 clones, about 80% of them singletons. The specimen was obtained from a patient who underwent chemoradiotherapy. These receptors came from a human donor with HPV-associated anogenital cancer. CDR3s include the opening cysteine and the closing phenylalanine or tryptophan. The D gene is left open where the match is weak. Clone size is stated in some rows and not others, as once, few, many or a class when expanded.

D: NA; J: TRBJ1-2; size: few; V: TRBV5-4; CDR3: CASSLYTGSGGYTF; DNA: TGTGCCAGCAGTCTATACACAGGGTCGGGTGGCTACACCTTC
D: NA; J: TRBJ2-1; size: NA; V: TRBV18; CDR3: CASSPMGTFREQFF; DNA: TGTGCCAGCTCACCAATGGGGACGTTTAGGGAGCAGTTCTTC
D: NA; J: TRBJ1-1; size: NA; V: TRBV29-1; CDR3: CSVEEGGRVEAFF; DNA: TGCAGCGTTGAAGAAGGCGGGAGGGTTGAAGCTTTCTTT
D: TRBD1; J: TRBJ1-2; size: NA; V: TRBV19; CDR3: CASSASRTGGAESYGYTF; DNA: TGTGCCAGTAGTGCCTCGAGGACAGGGGGCGCGGAGAGCTATGGCTACACCTTC
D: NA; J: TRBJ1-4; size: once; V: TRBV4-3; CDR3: CASSQDRQGGEKLFF; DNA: TGCGCCAGCAGCCAAGATCGTCAGGGAGGTGAAAAACTGTTTTTT
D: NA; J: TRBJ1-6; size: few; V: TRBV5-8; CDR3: CASSLVGARSPLHF; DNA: TGTGCCAGCAGCTTGGTGGGGGCTCGGTCACCCCTCCACTTT
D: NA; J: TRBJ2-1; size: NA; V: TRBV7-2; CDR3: CASSFTSREQFF; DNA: TGTGCCAGCAGCTTTACTAGCAGGGAGCAGTTCTTC
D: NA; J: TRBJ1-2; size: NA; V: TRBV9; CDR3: CASSPRYGDKGYTF; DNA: TGTGCCAGCAGCCCCCGTTACGGGGATAAAGGCTACACCTTC
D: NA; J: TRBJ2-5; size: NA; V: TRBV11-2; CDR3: CASSQETQYF; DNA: TGTGCCAGCTCGCAAGAGACCCAGTACTTC
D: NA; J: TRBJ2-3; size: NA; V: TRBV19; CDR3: CASNKPGVTDTQYF; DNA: TGTGCCAGTAACAAACCAGGGGTTACAGATACGCAGTATTTT
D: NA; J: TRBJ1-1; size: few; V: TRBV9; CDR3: CASSPLLNTEAFF; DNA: TGTGCCAGCAGCCCGCTCCTGAACACTGAAGCTTTCTTT
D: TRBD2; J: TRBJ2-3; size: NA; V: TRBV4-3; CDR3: CASSQDLAGGPDTQYF; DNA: TGCGCCAGCAGCCAAGATCTAGCGGGGGGGCCAGATACGCAGTATTTT
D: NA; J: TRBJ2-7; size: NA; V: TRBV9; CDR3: CASSPIGGRAGEQYF; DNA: TGTGCCAGCAGCCCAATAGGGGGAAGGGCAGGCGAGCAGTACTTC
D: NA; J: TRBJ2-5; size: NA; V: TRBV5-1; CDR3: CASSLGDRFQETQYF; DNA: TGCGCCAGCAGCTTGGGAGACAGATTTCAAGAGACCCAGTACTTC
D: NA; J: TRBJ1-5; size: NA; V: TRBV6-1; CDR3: CASSRDVRGNQPQHF; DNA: TGTGCCAGCAGTAGGGACGTACGAGGCAATCAGCCCCAGCATTTT
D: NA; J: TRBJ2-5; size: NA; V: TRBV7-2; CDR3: CASSTFETQYF; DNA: TGTGCCAGCAGCACGTTCGAGACCCAGTACTTC
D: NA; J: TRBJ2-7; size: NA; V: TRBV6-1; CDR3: CASSPYLTGYEQYF; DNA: TGTGCCAGCAGTCCCTACCTGACAGGCTACGAGCAGTACTTC
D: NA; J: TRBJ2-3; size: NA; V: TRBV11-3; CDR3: CASSQGLDAGTDTQYF; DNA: TGTGCCAGCAGCCAAGGGTTGGACGCTGGTACAGATACGCAGTATTTT
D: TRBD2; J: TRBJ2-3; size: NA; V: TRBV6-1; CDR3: CASTAGRAGVDTQYF; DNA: TGTGCCAGCACCGCCGGGAGAGCGGGGGTAGATACGCAGTATTTT
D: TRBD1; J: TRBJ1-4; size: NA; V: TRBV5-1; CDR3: CASNPGQGASNEKLFF; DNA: TGCGCCAGTAACCCGGGACAGGGGGCCTCTAATGAAAAACTGTTTTTT
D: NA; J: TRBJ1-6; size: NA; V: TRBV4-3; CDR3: CASSQDRERELSDSPLHF; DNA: TGCGCCAGCAGCCAAGATCGGGAGAGGGAGCTTTCGGATTCACCCCTCCACTTT
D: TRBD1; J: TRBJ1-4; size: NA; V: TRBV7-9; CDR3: CASSQDRRNEKLFF; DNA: TGTGCCAGCAGCCAGGACAGGAGAAATGAAAAACTGTTTTTT
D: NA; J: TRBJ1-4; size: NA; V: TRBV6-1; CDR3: CAGAYNEKLFF; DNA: TGTGCCGGGGCCTATAATGAAAAACTGTTTTTT
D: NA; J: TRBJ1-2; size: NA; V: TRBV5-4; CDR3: CASSFFGDGKRSYYGYTF; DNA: TGTGCCAGCAGCTTCTTTGGAGACGGGAAAAGGAGTTACTATGGCTACACCTTC
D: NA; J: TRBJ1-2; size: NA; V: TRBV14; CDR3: CASSQDTGMAGYTF; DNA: TGTGCCAGCAGCCAAGATACAGGAATGGCTGGCTACACCTTC
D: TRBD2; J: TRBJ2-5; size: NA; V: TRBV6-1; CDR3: CASSAPGLAGVPRAQYF; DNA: TGTGCCAGCAGTGCCCCGGGACTAGCGGGGGTCCCGAGAGCCCAGTACTTC
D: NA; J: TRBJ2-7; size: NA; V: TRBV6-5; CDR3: CASSLDSPTYYEQYF; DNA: TGTGCCAGCAGCTTGGACAGTCCAACGTACTACGAGCAGTACTTC
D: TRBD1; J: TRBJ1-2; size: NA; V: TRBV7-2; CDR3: CASSLGVQGAGGYGYTF; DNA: TGTGCCAGCAGCTTAGGGGTCCAGGGGGCTGGTGGTTATGGCTACACCTTC
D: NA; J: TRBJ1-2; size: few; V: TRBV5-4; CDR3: CASSLESIKISPNYGYTF; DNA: TGTGCCAGCAGCTTGGAGAGCATTAAGATTTCCCCTAACTATGGCTACACCTTC
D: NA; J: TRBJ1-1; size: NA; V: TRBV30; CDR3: CAWIRRGNPRQAFF; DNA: TGTGCCTGGATTCGTAGGGGAAATCCCCGGCAAGCTTTCTTT
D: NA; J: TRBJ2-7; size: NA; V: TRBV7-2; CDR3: CASSLSSEQYF; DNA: TGTGCCAGCAGCTTATCATCCGAGCAGTACTTC
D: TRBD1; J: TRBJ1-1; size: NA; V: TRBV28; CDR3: CASSSTGLTEAFF; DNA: TGTGCCAGCAGCTCGACAGGGCTTACTGAAGCTTTCTTT
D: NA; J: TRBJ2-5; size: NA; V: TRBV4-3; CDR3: CASSQRQGETQYF; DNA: TGCGCCAGCAGCCAGAGGCAGGGGGAGACCCAGTACTTC
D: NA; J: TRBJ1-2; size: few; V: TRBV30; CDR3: CAWSAQKADYTF; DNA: TGTGCCTGGAGTGCCCAAAAGGCGGACTACACCTTC
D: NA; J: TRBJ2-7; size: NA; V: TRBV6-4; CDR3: CASSLDSGYEQYF; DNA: TGTGCCAGCAGTTTGGACAGCGGATACGAGCAGTACTTC
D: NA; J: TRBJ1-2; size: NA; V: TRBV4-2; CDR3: CASSQEIGGYGYTF; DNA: TGTGCCAGCAGCCAAGAAATAGGGGGATATGGCTACACCTTC
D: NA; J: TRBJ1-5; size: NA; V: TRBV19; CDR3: CATTRNSNQPQHF; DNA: TGTGCCACTACAAGAAATAGCAATCAGCCCCAGCATTTT
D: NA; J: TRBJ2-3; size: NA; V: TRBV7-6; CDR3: CASSLAKGDTQYF; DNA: TGTGCCAGCAGCTTAGCGAAAGGGGATACGCAGTATTTT
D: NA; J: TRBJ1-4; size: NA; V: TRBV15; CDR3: CATSRDGGRAGQKLFF; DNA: TGTGCCACCAGCAGAGATGGTGGGAGAGCCGGTCAAAAACTGTTTTTT
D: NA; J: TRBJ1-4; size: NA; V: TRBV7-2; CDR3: CASSLSRRVDEKLFF; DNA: TGTGCCAGCAGCTTGAGTAGGCGCGTAGATGAAAAACTGTTTTTT
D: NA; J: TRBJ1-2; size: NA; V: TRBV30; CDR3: CAWKSGGPDGYTF; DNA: TGTGCCTGGAAATCGGGGGGGCCGGATGGCTACACCTTC
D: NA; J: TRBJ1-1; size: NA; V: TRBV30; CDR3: CAWGGDTEAFF; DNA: TGTGCCTGGGGGGGGGACACTGAAGCTTTCTTT
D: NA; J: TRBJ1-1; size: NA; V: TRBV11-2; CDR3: CASSFKRDTEAFF; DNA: TGTGCCAGCAGCTTTAAAAGGGACACTGAAGCTTTCTTT
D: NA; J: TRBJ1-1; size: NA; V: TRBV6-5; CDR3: CASKPGMTNTEAFF; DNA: TGTGCCAGCAAACCGGGGATGACGAACACTGAAGCTTTCTTT
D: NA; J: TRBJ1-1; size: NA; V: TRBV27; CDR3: CASSPFTGVTEAFF; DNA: TGTGCCAGCAGTCCATTCACGGGAGTCACTGAAGCTTTCTTT
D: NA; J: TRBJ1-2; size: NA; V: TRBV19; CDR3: CASTSGGVTNYGYTF; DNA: TGTGCCAGTACCTCGGGGGGGGTTACAAACTATGGCTACACCTTC
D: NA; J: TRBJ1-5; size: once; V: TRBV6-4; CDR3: CASSLDHHPNQPQHF; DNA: TGTGCCAGCAGTTTGGACCACCACCCCAATCAGCCCCAGCATTTT
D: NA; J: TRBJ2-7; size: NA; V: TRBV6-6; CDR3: CASSYGGADYSYEQYF; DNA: TGTGCCAGCAGTTACGGAGGGGCCGACTACTCCTACGAGCAGTACTTC